This TCR beta chain was retrieved from a study of blood T cell repertoires in COVID-19. Germline loops: CDR1 SNHLY, CDR2 FYNNEI. The CDR3 sequence is 15 residues long. Trimming pared 7 bases from V and 3 bases from J, leaving 16 bases between. This clone was seen just once. Categorization into cohorts depended on clinical history that participants reported. Cohort 3 recovered donors had two negative PCRs, clearance, or symptom resolution. The data were produced by immunoSEQ multiplex PCR, yet TCRdb's version contains in-frame clones alone and is incomplete. The sample lists approximately 300,000 clones; approximately 90% were seen once.

This chain uses TRBV2 with TRBJ2-1, with D tentatively TRBD2 (7 bases). The clonotype originates from a woman in her twenties or thirties who had recovered from COVID-19. The sample comprised PBMCs or T cells enriched from blood (not recorded which). The CDR3 nucleotides are TGTGCCAGCACCGAGGGAGGGGGAGTCTACAATGAGCAGTTCTTC. Amino acids: CASTEGGGVYNEQFF.